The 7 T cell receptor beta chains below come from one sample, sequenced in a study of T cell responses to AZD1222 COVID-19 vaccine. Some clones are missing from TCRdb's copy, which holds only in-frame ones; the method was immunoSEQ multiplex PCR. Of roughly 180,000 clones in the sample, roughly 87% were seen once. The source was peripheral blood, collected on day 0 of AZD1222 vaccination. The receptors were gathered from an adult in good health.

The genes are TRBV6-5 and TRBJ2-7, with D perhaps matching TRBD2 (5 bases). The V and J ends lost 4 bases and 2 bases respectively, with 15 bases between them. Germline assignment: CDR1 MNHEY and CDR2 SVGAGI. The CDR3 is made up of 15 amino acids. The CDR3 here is CASSSERIRTYEQYF. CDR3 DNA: TGTGCCAGCAGTTCAGAGCGGATTCGGACCTACGAGCAGTACTTC.

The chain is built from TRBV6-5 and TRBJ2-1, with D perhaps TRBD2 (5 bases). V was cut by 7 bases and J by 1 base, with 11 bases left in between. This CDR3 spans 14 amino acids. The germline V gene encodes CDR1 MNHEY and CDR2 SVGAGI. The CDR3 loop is CASMRVGSYNEQFF. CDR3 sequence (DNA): TGTGCCAGCATGAGGGTAGGGTCCTACAATGAGCAGTTCTTC.

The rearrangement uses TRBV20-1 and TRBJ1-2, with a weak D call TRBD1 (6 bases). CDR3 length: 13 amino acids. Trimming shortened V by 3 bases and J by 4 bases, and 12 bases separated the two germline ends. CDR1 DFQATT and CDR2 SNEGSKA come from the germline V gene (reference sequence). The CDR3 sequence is CSASTRGAYGYTF. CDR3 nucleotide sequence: TGCAGTGCTAGTACCAGGGGAGCCTATGGCTACACCTTC.

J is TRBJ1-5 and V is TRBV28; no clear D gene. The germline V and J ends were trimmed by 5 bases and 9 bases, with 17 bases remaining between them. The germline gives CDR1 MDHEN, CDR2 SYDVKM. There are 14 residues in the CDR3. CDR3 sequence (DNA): TGTGCCAGCAGTCCCCCCAGGTGGCAACGGCCCCAGCATTTT. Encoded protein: CASSPPRWQRPQHF. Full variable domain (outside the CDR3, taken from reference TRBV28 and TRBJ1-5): DVKVTQSSRYLVKRTGEKVFLECVQDMDHENMFWYRQDPGLGLRLIYFSYDVKMKEKGDIPEGYSVSREKKERFSLILESASTNQTSMYLCASSPPRWQRPQHFGDGTRLSIL.

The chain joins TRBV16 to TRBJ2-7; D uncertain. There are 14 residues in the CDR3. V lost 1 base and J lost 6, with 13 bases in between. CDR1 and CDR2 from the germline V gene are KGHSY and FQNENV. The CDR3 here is CASSQFVKGGEQYF. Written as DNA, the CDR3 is TGTGCCAGCAGCCAATTCGTAAAGGGTGGCGAGCAGTACTTC.

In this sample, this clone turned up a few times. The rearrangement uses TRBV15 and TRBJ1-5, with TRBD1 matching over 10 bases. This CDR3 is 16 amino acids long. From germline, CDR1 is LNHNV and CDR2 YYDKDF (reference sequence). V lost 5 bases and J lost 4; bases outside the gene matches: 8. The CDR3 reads CATSGRDRGSNQPQHF. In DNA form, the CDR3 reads TGTGCCACCAGCGGCCGGGACAGGGGATCAAATCAGCCCCAGCATTTT.

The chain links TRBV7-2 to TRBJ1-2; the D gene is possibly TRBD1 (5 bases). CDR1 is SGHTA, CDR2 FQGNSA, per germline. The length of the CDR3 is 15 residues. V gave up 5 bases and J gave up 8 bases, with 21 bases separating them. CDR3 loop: CASSPHGGSVGGYTF. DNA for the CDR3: TGTGCCAGCAGCCCCCATGGGGGGTCGGTTGGGGGCTACACCTTC.